Shown below are 25 T cell receptor beta chains from a single sample sequenced in a study of CD8+ T cells in alopecia areata. Extracted from the samples, RNA was reverse transcribed into cDNA to serve as the sequencing template. Clones were sequenced by immunoSEQ multiplex PCR, and TCRdb holds only the in-frame ones, with some missing. The sample includes some 30,000 clones, less than 65% seen only once; the top ten take approximately 19%. The sequenced material came from NKG2D-high CD8+ T cells sorted from blood. The receptor set was obtained from a human donor with alopecia areata.

This clone occurred a few times. The V call is TRBV7-9, the J call TRBJ2-1; D is uncertain. This CDR3 comprises 11 residues. Trimming removed 6 bases at V and 2 bases at J, with 2 bases between. CDR1 and CDR2 (germline): SEHNR, FQNEAQ (reference sequence). The CDR3 sequence: CASRAYNEQFF. CDR3 DNA: TGTGCCAGCAGGGCCTACAATGAGCAGTTCTTC.

The chain recombines TRBV27 with TRBJ2-1; tentative D call: TRBD1 (6 bases). The V gene's germline CDR1 is MNHEY and CDR2 SMNVEV (reference sequence). CDR3 length: 16 amino acids. V shed 5 bases and J shed 2 bases, with 16 bases lying between them. The DNA of the CDR3 is TGTGCCAGCAGTATGAGGCAGGGGCCCCCCTACAATGAGCAGTTCTTC. This sequence encodes CASSMRQGPPYNEQFF.

The table lists this clone with a few counts. CDR3 sequence (DNA): TGCGCCAGCAGTCAACTTTCGCCCCAGGGCACCCCCTACGAGCAGTACTTC. This sequence encodes CASSQLSPQGTPYEQYF. The chain joins TRBV23-1 to TRBJ2-7, with D perhaps TRBD1 (5 bases). TRBV23-1 is sorted into the ORF group, with uncertain function. This CDR3 region has 17 residues. Trimming left V 2 bases short and J 2 bases short, with 19 bases between.

The chain has TRBV28 and TRBJ2-7, with no clear D. The CDR3 runs to 17 residues. Germline CDR1 reads MDHEN; CDR2 reads SYDVKM. The ends were cut back, 3 bases at V and 3 bases at J, with 21 bases in the middle. The CDR3 loop reads CASSLLARAGVHYEQYF. CDR3 bases: TGTGCCAGCAGTTTGTTGGCTCGGGCAGGCGTCCACTACGAGCAGTACTTC.

J is TRBJ2-7 and V is TRBV25-1; tentatively, D is TRBD1 (5 bases). The CDR3 extends over 14 amino acids. Trimming took 1 base from V and 3 from J, leaving 10 bases between them. From germline, CDR1 is MGHDK and CDR2 SYGVNS. The CDR3 protein is CASSEFTGVYEQYF. DNA for the CDR3: TGTGCCAGCAGTGAATTTACAGGCGTCTACGAGCAGTACTTC.

This clone was found a few times. The chain joins TRBV28 to TRBJ2-3; D ambiguous. V lost 6 bases and J lost 0, with 13 bases in between. The CDR3 consists of 15 residues. Per germline, CDR1 MDHEN and CDR2 SYDVKM. The DNA of the CDR3 is TGTGCCAGCAGCCGATCGATTCCTAGCACAGATACGCAGTATTTT. Translation: CASSRSIPSTDTQYF.

The rearrangement joins TRBV29-1 to TRBJ2-5; no firm D call. The length of the CDR3 is 14 residues. Germline V CDR1 and CDR2: SQVTM, ANQGSEA. Deletions cut 5 bases from V and 0 bases from J, with 13 bases between. The CDR3 sequence: CSVYRRYDQETQYF. For the CDR3, the DNA is TGCAGCGTTTATCGCAGATATGACCAAGAGACCCAGTACTTC.

J is TRBJ2-7 and V is TRBV30, with D maybe TRBD1 (5 bases). From germline, CDR1 is GTSNPN and CDR2 SVGIG (reference sequence). This CDR3 comprises 13 residues. Trimming pared 1 base from V and 3 bases from J, leaving 10 bases between. The CDR3 reads CAWSEGINYEQYF. In nucleotides, the CDR3 is TGTGCCTGGAGTGAGGGGATAAACTACGAGCAGTACTTC.

The gene calls are TRBV27 and TRBJ2-7, with TRBD1 matching over 11 bases. The V gene's germline CDR1 is MNHEY and CDR2 SMNVEV (reference sequence). J lost 1 base, V lost 5 bases, and 4 bases had no gene match. This CDR3 is built from 15 residues. CDR3 sequence reads: CASSTRDRGSYEQYF. DNA of the CDR3: TGTGCCAGCAGTACCCGGGACAGGGGGTCCTACGAGCAGTACTTC.

V usage is TRBV7-6 and J usage is TRBJ1-2, with D hard to call. The CDR3 sequence is 12 residues long. CDR1 and CDR2 (germline): SGHVS, FNYEAQ. V lost 1 base and J 6 bases, leaving 6 bases between the germline ends. The CDR3, as DNA: TGTGCCAGCAGCTTAGTTCGGGATGGCTACACCTTC. It yields the protein CASSLVRDGYTF.

The chain recombines TRBV2 with TRBJ2-7, with 9 bases identical to TRBD1. The CDR3 extends over 13 amino acids. Germline CDR1 SNHLY, CDR2 FYNNEI. V shed 10 bases and J 4 bases; nucleotides not matched to a gene: 8. CDR3 sequence reads: CAMDRGEGYEQYF. The CDR3 DNA is TGTGCCATGGACAGGGGAGAAGGATACGAGCAGTACTTC.

The chain has TRBV4-1 and TRBJ2-1; either TRBD1 or TRBD2 may fit D (6 bases each). Germline V lookup: CDR1 MGHRA, CDR2 YSYEKL. CDR3 size: 14 residues. V lost 7 bases and J lost 7, with 17 bases in between. CDR3 nucleotides: TGCGCCAGCAATGGGGGGCTTGGAGTAAATGAGCAGTTCTTC. Translating gives CASNGGLGVNEQFF.

The genes are TRBV7-2 and TRBJ2-7, with D perhaps TRBD1 (5 bases). This CDR3 is built from 15 residues. Germline loops: CDR1 SGHTA, CDR2 FQGNSA. The V end was cut by 0 bases, the J end by 2 bases, with 11 bases between. The DNA of the CDR3 is TGTGCCAGCAGCTTAGCGCTTCAGGGTACCTACGAGCAGTACTTC. It is translated as CASSLALQGTYEQYF.

The rearrangement uses TRBV27 and TRBJ2-7; 8 positions match TRBD1. This CDR3 is built from 14 residues. The ends lost 2 bases at V and 4 bases at J; junction bases unmatched: 4. Germline V CDR1 and CDR2: MNHEY, SMNVEV (reference sequence). The CDR3 region is CASSLSQGAYEQYF. The CDR3 DNA reads TGTGCCAGCAGTTTAAGCCAGGGGGCGTACGAGCAGTACTTC.

There are a few counts of this clone. This chain links TRBV27 with TRBJ2-4, with D possibly being TRBD1 (6 bases). V was cut by 2 bases and J by 0 bases, with 11 bases left in between. Germline lookup yields CDR1 MNHEY and CDR2 SMNVEV (reference sequence). CDR3 length: 16 amino acids. The CDR3 region has the DNA TGTGCCAGCAGTTTACTCAGGGGCCTAGCCAAAAACATTCAGTACTTC. Translation gives CASSLLRGLAKNIQYF.

The chain links TRBV6-6 to TRBJ1-6, with 7 bases fitting TRBD1. Trimming cost V 6 bases and J 9 bases; bases outside gene matches: 5. The CDR3 is made up of 13 amino acids. Germline-derived CDR1 and CDR2 are MNHNY and SVGAGI (reference sequence). Here the CDR3 reads CASSPGQSSPLHF. CDR3 bases: TGTGCCAGCAGCCCGGGACAGTCTTCACCCCTCCACTTT.

The CDR3 nucleotides read TGTGCCAGCAGCTTAGGACGGGCTGGAAACACCATATATTTT. Residues: CASSLGRAGNTIYF. The rearrangement links TRBV7-9 to TRBJ1-3; D is unresolved. Trimming pared 1 base from V and 2 bases from J, leaving 6 bases between. The length of the CDR3 is 14 residues. Looked up from germline, CDR1 is SEHNR and CDR2 is FQNEAQ (reference sequence).

The V and J genes are TRBV5-6 and TRBJ2-1; 8 nucleotides agree with TRBD1. Looked up from germline, CDR1 is SGHDT and CDR2 is YYEEEE. The CDR3 is made up of 13 amino acids. The ends lost 4 bases at V and 6 bases at J; junction bases unmatched: 3. CDR3 sequence (DNA): TGTGCCAGCAGCAAGGACAGGGCCAATGAGCAGTTCTTC. It specifies CASSKDRANEQFF.

This sequence joins TRBV28 and TRBJ2-6, with TRBD1 as a possible D gene (6 bases). The germline V gene has CDR1 MDHEN and CDR2 SYDVKM. The CDR3 runs 17 residues. V lost 2 bases, J lost 4 bases, and 15 bases lay in between. CDR3 coding DNA: TGTGCCAGCAGTTTACCTGACAGTGGGACAGGGGCCAACGTCCTGACTTTC. Amino acid sequence: CASSLPDSGTGANVLTF.

The V and J genes are TRBV7-9 and TRBJ2-7; 7 nucleotides agree with TRBD2. The trim removed 4 bases at V and 7 bases at J, leaving 13 bases unmatched. Germline V CDR1 and CDR2: SEHNR, FQNEAQ (reference sequence). The CDR3 covers 15 residues. CDR3 amino acids: CASSSSGIAAWEQYF. In nucleotides, the CDR3 is TGTGCCAGCAGCTCTAGCGGCATAGCGGCCTGGGAGCAGTACTTC. Looking up the rest from reference TRBV7-9 and TRBJ2-7 gives the full variable domain: DTGVSQNPRHKITKRGQNVTFRCDPISEHNRLYWYRQTLGQGPEFLTYFQNEAQLEKSRLLSDRFSAERPKGSFSTLEIQRTEQGDSAMYLCASSSSGIAAWEQYFGPGTRLTVT.

The CDR3 spells CASSQDRQSVWVNTEAFF. Here the CDR3 DNA reads TGCGCCAGCAGCCAAGATCGTCAGAGTGTTTGGGTCAACACTGAAGCTTTCTTT. The chain links TRBV4-1 to TRBJ1-1; D is unclear. With 0 bases removed from V and 2 bases from J, the gap between germline ends came to 19 bases. Germline CDR1 is MGHRA and CDR2 is YSYEKL. CDR3 length equals 18 residues.

The chain combines TRBV7-9 with TRBJ2-7, with 9 bases that match TRBD1. Germline assignment: CDR1 SEHNR and CDR2 FQNEAQ (reference sequence). The V and J ends lost 4 bases and 5 bases, in that order; junction bases with no gene match: 9. The CDR3 contains 15 residues. CDR3 region: CASSSRRDRDHEQYF. As DNA, the CDR3 is TGTGCCAGCAGCTCCCGGCGGGACAGGGACCACGAGCAGTACTTC.

The chain has TRBV29-1 and TRBJ1-2, with D possibly TRBD1 on 5 matching bases. This CDR3 comprises 11 residues. CDR1 and CDR2 from the germline V gene are SQVTM and ANQGSEA. V was shortened by 4 bases and J by 7 bases, with 10 bases between the two germline ends. CDR3 coding DNA: TGCAGCGTTGTGGGTCAGGGTGGCTACACCTTC. Its translation is CSVVGQGGYTF. Filled out from reference TRBV29-1 and TRBJ1-2, the complete variable domain reads SAVISQKPSRDICQRGTSLTIQCQVDSQVTMMFWYRQQPGQSLTLIATANQGSEATYESGFVIDKFPISRPNLTFSTLTVSNMSPEDSSIYLCSVVGQGGYTFGSGTRLTVV.

This chain connects TRBV19 to TRBJ2-5; D unclear. The V gene lost 5 bases and the J gene lost 0 bases, with 10 bases spanning the gap. The V gene's germline CDR1 is LNHDA and CDR2 SQIVND (reference sequence). This CDR3 contains 14 residues. The CDR3 protein is CASSGEYNQETQYF. CDR3 nucleotides: TGTGCCAGTAGTGGGGAATACAACCAAGAGACCCAGTACTTC.

The rearrangement links TRBV7-8 to TRBJ1-2, with D unresolved. Germline assignment: CDR1 SGHVS and CDR2 FQNEAQ. With 0 bases removed from V and 7 bases from J, the gap between germline ends came to 12 bases. There are 14 residues in the CDR3. This CDR3 reads CASSLAARGGGYTF. For the CDR3, the DNA is TGTGCCAGCAGCTTAGCGGCACGGGGAGGTGGCTACACCTTC.